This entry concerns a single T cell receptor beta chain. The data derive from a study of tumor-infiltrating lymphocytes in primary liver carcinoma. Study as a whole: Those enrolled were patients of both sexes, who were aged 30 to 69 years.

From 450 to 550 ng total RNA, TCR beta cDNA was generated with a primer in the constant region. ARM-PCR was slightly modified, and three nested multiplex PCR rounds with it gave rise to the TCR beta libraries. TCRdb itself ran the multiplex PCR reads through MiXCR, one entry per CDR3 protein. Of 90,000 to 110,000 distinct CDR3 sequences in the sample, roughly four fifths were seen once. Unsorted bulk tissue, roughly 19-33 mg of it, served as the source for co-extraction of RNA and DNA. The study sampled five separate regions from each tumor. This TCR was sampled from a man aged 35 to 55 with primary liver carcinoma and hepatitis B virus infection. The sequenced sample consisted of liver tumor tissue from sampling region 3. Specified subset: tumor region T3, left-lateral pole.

CDR3 region: CASTTAPRNYGYTF. The CDR3 bases are TGTGCCAGCACTACGGCCCCTCGGAACTATGGCTACACCTTC. The chain combines TRBV6-1 with TRBJ1-2, with D uncertain. V gave up 7 bases and J gave up 2 bases, with 14 bases separating them. The CDR3 has 14 amino acids. CDR1 and CDR2 from the germline V gene are MNHNS and SASEGT.